A single sample gave rise to the 12 T cell receptor beta chains below, sequenced in a study of CD8 T cells in ankylosing spondylitis. In TCRdb, the 5' RACE reads were re-called with MiXCR into one record per CDR3 protein. The data show under 200,000 distinct CDR3 sequences, with just over 9.5% seen just once and roughly 15% held by the top ten. Sequencing was done on a sample of blood, either unsorted or a sorted T cell fraction (not recorded which). These receptors were obtained from a female donor with ankylosing spondylitis or in good health (not recorded which).

This clonotype came up a few times. The chain employs TRBV9 and TRBJ2-5; 9 nucleotides align to TRBD2. Germline CDR1 reads SGDLS; CDR2 reads YYNGEE. The CDR3 sequence is 14 residues long. The J segment lost 7 bases and the V segment lost 4 bases, leaving 8 bases of the junction unmatched. The CDR3 here is CASSPGTSLRTQYF. CDR3 nucleotides: TGTGCCAGCAGCCCTGGGACTAGCCTTCGGACCCAGTACTTC.

This clonotype has more than one count but fewer than ten. The V call is TRBV6-1, the J call TRBJ1-2; no clear D gene. V lost 8 bases and J 3 bases, leaving 16 bases between the germline ends. CDR3 length equals 14 residues. In germline, CDR1 is MNHNS, CDR2 SASEGT. The CDR3 reads CASSMGSLYYGYTF. DNA of the CDR3: TGTGCCAGCTCCATGGGTTCCCTTTACTATGGCTACACCTTC.

This clonotype was detected many times. V gene TRBV20-1 combines with J gene TRBJ2-1, with 8 positions matching TRBD2. This CDR3 comprises 15 residues. V lost 0 bases, J lost 5 bases, and 6 bases stayed unmatched. CDR1 is DFQATT, CDR2 SNEGSKA, per germline (reference sequence). CDR3: CSARDISGTDNEQFF. For the CDR3, the DNA is TGCAGTGCTAGAGATATTAGCGGGACCGACAATGAGCAGTTCTTC.

This clonotype was detected only a few times. The gene calls are TRBV9 and TRBJ2-2, with no clear D. The ends were cut back, 3 bases at V and 6 bases at J, with 6 bases in the middle. The V gene's germline CDR1 is SGDLS and CDR2 YYNGEE. The CDR3 runs to 12 residues. Here the CDR3 DNA reads TGTGCCAGCAGCGAGGGCCCCGGGGAGCTGTTTTTT. Its protein product is CASSEGPGELFF. Complete variable domain (other parts from reference TRBV9 and TRBJ2-2): DSGVTQTPKHLITATGQRVTLRCSPRSGDLSVYWYQQSLDQGLQFLIQYYNGEERAKGNILERFSAQQFPDLHSELNLSSLELGDSALYFCASSEGPGELFFGEGSRLTVL.

This clonotype was counted many times. The rearrangement joins TRBV4-3 to TRBJ2-1, with 15 bases identical to TRBD2. The CDR3 runs to 19 residues. Trimming removed 0 bases from V and 3 bases from J; junction bases left unmatched: 6. Germline loops: CDR1 LGHNA, CDR2 YSLEER. CDR3 loop: CASSQDLGLAGGGYNEQFF. The CDR3 nucleotides are TGCGCCAGCAGCCAAGATTTGGGACTAGCGGGAGGAGGCTACAATGAGCAGTTCTTC.

This clonotype has a handful of counts. V gene TRBV9 combines with J gene TRBJ1-2; D is ambiguous. Between the trimmed V and J ends, which lost 0 bases and 2 bases, there was a span of 8 bases. The CDR3 has 14 amino acids. Germline V gene data show CDR1 as SGDLS and CDR2 as YYNGEE. CDR3 DNA sequence: TGTGCCAGCAGCGTAGGAGGCGGGAACTATGGCTACACCTTC. Its protein product is CASSVGGGNYGYTF.

The rearrangement joins TRBV27 to TRBJ2-5; maybe TRBD1 (5 bases). V lost 8 bases and J 5 bases, leaving 18 bases between the germline ends. The CDR3 is made up of 14 amino acids. Germline CDR1 MNHEY, CDR2 SMNVEV (reference sequence). The CDR3 reads CASSTYRQGETQYF. CDR3 DNA sequence: TGTGCCAGCTCCACCTACCGGCAGGGTGAGACCCAGTACTTC.

The chain carries TRBV19 and TRBJ2-1; 9 nucleotides line up with TRBD2. Germline CDR1 LNHDA, CDR2 SQIVND (reference sequence). The CDR3 sequence is 16 residues long. Trimming took 6 bases from V and 2 from J; bases not matched to a gene: 8. The CDR3 sequence is CASSSWLAGPYNEQFF. The CDR3 DNA reads TGTGCCAGTAGCTCCTGGCTAGCGGGACCCTACAATGAGCAGTTCTTC.

This clonotype appeared a few times. V and J are TRBV20-1 and TRBJ2-7; 8 bases are a match to TRBD2. V lost 4 bases and J lost 0; bases outside the gene matches: 2. The CDR3 is 13 residues long. CDR1 is DFQATT, CDR2 SNEGSKA, per germline (reference sequence). The CDR3 DNA reads as TGCAGTGCTACTCTAGCGGGCTCCTACGAGCAGTACTTC. Protein: CSATLAGSYEQYF.

This clonotype was observed a few times. The chain joins TRBV20-1 to TRBJ1-2; the D is unclear. CDR1 and CDR2 from the germline V gene are DFQATT and SNEGSKA (reference sequence). This CDR3 region has 14 residues. V was shortened by 0 bases and J by 4 bases, with 12 bases between the two germline ends. Written as DNA, the CDR3 is TGCAGTGCTAGAGATCGTGCTACGGGCTATGGCTACACCTTC. This gives the protein CSARDRATGYGYTF.

The chain has TRBV27 and TRBJ1-5; D gene ambiguous. The V gene's germline CDR1 is MNHEY and CDR2 SMNVEV (reference sequence). The CDR3 is 13 residues long. Trimming stripped 5 bases from V and 0 bases from J, with 5 bases between. CDR3 sequence: CASSAYSNQPQHF. CDR3 nucleotide sequence: TGTGCCAGCAGTGCGTATAGCAATCAGCCCCAGCATTTT.

The V gene is TRBV4-3, the J gene TRBJ2-2, with TRBD1 identical over 12 bases. The V and J ends lost 0 bases and 10 bases, in that order; junction bases with no gene match: 6. The CDR3 has 16 amino acids. Germline values: CDR1 LGHNA, CDR2 YSLEER. CDR3 loop: CASSQDRGQGASELFF. DNA for the CDR3: TGCGCCAGCAGCCAAGATCGGGGACAGGGGGCCTCGGAGCTGTTTTTT.